The next 32 T cell receptor beta chains were all read from a single sample in a study of T cells and Merkel cell carcinoma outcomes. Some clones are missing from TCRdb's copy, which holds only in-frame ones; the method was immunoSEQ multiplex PCR. The sample yields 10,000 to 15,000 clones, just under 97% seen once. The sample comprised tumor tissue from Merkel cell carcinoma. These receptors originate from a human donor with Merkel cell carcinoma.

V is TRBV7-2 and J is TRBJ2-7, with 7 bases identical to TRBD1. The CDR3 has 14 residues. The germline CDR1 and CDR2 sequences are SGHTA and FQGNSA. Germline trimming cut 1 base from V and 2 bases from J; bases unmatched to any gene: 2. The CDR3 sequence is CASSLDQGAYEQYF. CDR3 sequence (DNA): TGTGCCAGCAGCTTAGACCAGGGGGCCTACGAGCAGTACTTC.

The rearrangement links TRBV14 to TRBJ1-5, with a possible D match to TRBD1 (5 bases). The length of the CDR3 is 12 residues. Trimming stripped 8 bases from V and 6 bases from J, with 11 bases between. The V gene's germline CDR1 is SGHDN and CDR2 FVKESK. This chain's CDR3 is CASPGGGQPQHF. For the CDR3, the DNA is TGTGCCAGCCCGGGGGGGGGTCAGCCCCAGCATTTT. Full variable domain (outside the CDR3, taken from reference TRBV14 and TRBJ1-5): EAGVTQFPSHSVIEKGQTVTLRCDPISGHDNLYWYRRVMGKEIKFLLHFVKESKQDESGMPNNRFLAERTGGTYSTLKVQPAELEDSGVYFCASPGGGQPQHFGDGTRLSIL.

The chain uses TRBV6-5 and TRBJ1-1, with TRBD1 matching over 7 bases. V lost 4 bases and J lost 7; bases outside the gene matches: 6. The CDR3 runs 13 residues. Germline V gene lookup returns CDR1 MNHEY and CDR2 SVGAGI. CDR3 nucleotides: TGTGCCAGCAGTTCAAACAGGGGAGGTGAAGCTTTCTTT. Protein product: CASSSNRGGEAFF.

This rearrangement joins TRBV2 to TRBJ1-2, with D maybe TRBD1 (6 bases). CDR3 size: 16 residues. CDR1 and CDR2 (germline): SNHLY, FYNNEI. V lost 5 bases to trimming and J lost 4 bases, with 20 bases between them. Written as DNA, the CDR3 is TGTGCCAGCAGTCCCAGAACAGGGAATTTGCGCTATGGCTACACCTTC. Protein: CASSPRTGNLRYGYTF.

This chain uses TRBV7-3 with TRBJ1-2, with D perhaps TRBD1 (6 bases). CDR1 SGHTA and CDR2 FQGTGA come from the germline V gene. The V and J ends lost 5 bases and 8 bases respectively, with 15 bases between them. The CDR3 spans 13 residues. The CDR3 reads CASSVGTGGGYTF. The CDR3 coding sequence is TGTGCCAGCAGCGTTGGGACCGGGGGCGGCTACACCTTC. Filled out from reference TRBV7-3 and TRBJ1-2, the complete variable domain reads GAGVSQTPSNKVTEKGKYVELRCDPISGHTALYWYRQSLGQGPEFLIYFQGTGAADDSGLPNDRFFAVRPEGSVSTLKIQRTERGDSAVYLCASSVGTGGGYTFGSGTRLTVV.

V gene TRBV20-1 combines with J gene TRBJ1-4; no definite D call. Germline assignment: CDR1 DFQATT and CDR2 SNEGSKA (reference sequence). The V gene lost 6 bases and the J gene lost 12 bases, with 14 bases spanning the gap. The CDR3 length is 11 residues. CDR3 protein: CSALGVGELFF. The CDR3 nucleotides are TGCAGTGCCCTCGGGGTTGGGGAACTGTTTTTT.

The chain links TRBV18 to TRBJ1-2, with 8 nucleotides matching TRBD1. Trimming took 3 bases from V and 1 from J; bases not matched to a gene: 7. The CDR3 sequence is 16 residues long. CDR1 KGHSH and CDR2 LQKENI come from the germline V gene. The CDR3 coding sequence is TGTGCCAGCTCACCCCCTGGACAGGGTTTTAACTATGGCTACACCTTC. This codes for CASSPPGQGFNYGYTF. Looking up the rest from reference TRBV18 and TRBJ1-2 gives the full variable domain: NAGVMQNPRHLVRRRGQEARLRCSPMKGHSHVYWYRQLPEEGLKFMVYLQKENIIDESGMPKERFSAEFPKEGPSILRIQQVVRGDSAAYFCASSPPGQGFNYGYTFGSGTRLTVV.

The V call is TRBV28, the J call TRBJ2-1, with a tentative D call TRBD2 (6 bases). Between the trimmed V and J ends, which lost 4 bases and 0 bases, there was a span of 16 bases. The CDR3 sequence is 17 residues long. Germline V gives CDR1 MDHEN, CDR2 SYDVKM. CDR3 protein: CASSSLGAGSSYNEQFF. The DNA for the CDR3 is TGTGCCAGCAGTTCTCTCGGGGCCGGGAGCTCCTACAATGAGCAGTTCTTC.

The J gene is TRBJ2-3, the V gene TRBV4-3; 8 nucleotides agree with TRBD1. CDR1 is LGHNA, CDR2 YSLEER, per germline. The V and J ends lost 1 base and 6 bases, in that order; junction bases with no gene match: 3. The CDR3 runs to 14 residues. CDR3 in amino acids: CASSQGTGRDTQYF. CDR3 DNA: TGCGCCAGCAGCCAAGGGACAGGGAGGGATACGCAGTATTTT.

This clone has only one observation. The chain is built from TRBV18 and TRBJ2-7; TRBD2 matches at 7 bases. The CDR3 is 16 residues long. Trimming at V came to 3 bases and at J to 3 bases, leaving 11 bases not matched to a gene. Germline loops: CDR1 KGHSH, CDR2 LQKENI. CDR3 sequence (DNA): TGTGCCAGCTCACCGGTGCAGCGGGGTCCCTTCTACGAGCAGTACTTC. It is translated as CASSPVQRGPFYEQYF.

V is TRBV30 and J is TRBJ1-4, with unresolved D. The CDR3 runs to 18 residues. Trimming stripped 0 bases from V and 0 bases from J, with 17 bases between. Germline V gene sequence: CDR1 GTSNPN, CDR2 SVGIG (reference sequence). The CDR3 nucleotides read TGTGCCTGGAGTGTAACTCTTATCGCCGGAGCAACTAATGAAAAACTGTTTTTT. Its protein product is CAWSVTLIAGATNEKLFF.

V is TRBV30 and J is TRBJ2-1, with 9 bases aligning to TRBD2. Germline lookup yields CDR1 GTSNPN and CDR2 SVGIG (reference sequence). The CDR3 sequence is 13 residues long. The V and J ends lost 1 base and 9 bases, in that order; junction bases with no gene match: 4. The DNA of the CDR3 is TGTGCCTGGAGTGGCGGGAGGGAAGGTGAGCAGTTCTTC. Translated: CAWSGGREGEQFF.

This chain links TRBV11-2 with TRBJ2-5, with D perhaps TRBD1 (6 bases). The germline CDR1 and CDR2 sequences are SGHAT and FQNNGV. The CDR3 covers 16 residues. With 5 bases removed from V and 2 bases from J, the gap between germline ends came to 18 bases. The CDR3 spells CASSPRSLRGQETQYF. In nucleotides, the CDR3 is TGTGCCAGCAGCCCTAGATCCCTTAGGGGGCAAGAGACCCAGTACTTC.

The rearrangement joins TRBV15 to TRBJ2-7; no clear D. Germline CDR1 and CDR2: LNHNV and YYDKDF (reference sequence). Trimming stripped 5 bases from V and 0 bases from J, with 8 bases between. This CDR3 comprises 13 residues. The CDR3 sequence is CATSPDLSYEQYF. The CDR3 nucleotides are TGTGCCACCAGCCCGGATCTCTCCTACGAGCAGTACTTC. Combining the CDR3 with reference TRBV15 and TRBJ2-7 gives the whole variable domain DAMVIQNPRYQVTQFGKPVTLSCSQTLNHNVMYWYQQKSSQAPKLLFHYYDKDFNNEADTPDNFQSRRPNTSFCFLDIRSPGLGDTAMYLCATSPDLSYEQYFGPGTRLTVT.

V is TRBV28 and J is TRBJ1-3; 11 bases line up with TRBD1. Germline loops: CDR1 MDHEN, CDR2 SYDVKM. The junction had 7 bases not matched to a gene; V was cut back by 7 bases and J by 8 bases. The CDR3 sequence is 14 residues long. The CDR3 protein is CASIIGTGGDTIYF. As DNA, the CDR3 is TGTGCCAGCATCATTGGGACAGGGGGAGACACCATATATTTT.

The CDR3 DNA follows: TGTGCCAGCAGCCAAGTTTCAGGGGGCACTGAAGCTTTCTTT. It specifies CASSQVSGGTEAFF. The rearrangement uses TRBV14 and TRBJ1-1; TRBD1 matches at 7 bases. V lost 1 base to trimming and J lost 4 bases; unmatched junction nucleotides: 3. The CDR3 loop spans 14 amino acids. Germline V CDR1 and CDR2: SGHDN, FVKESK.

The J gene is TRBJ2-1, the V gene TRBV13, with 7 bases aligning to TRBD1. Germline assignment: CDR1 PRHDT and CDR2 FYEKMQ (reference sequence). The CDR3 extends over 13 amino acids. J lost 8 bases, V lost 6 bases, and 7 bases had no gene match. CDR3 coding DNA: TGTGCCAGCAGGTCCAGGGGGATGGATGAGCAGTTCTTC. Its translation: CASRSRGMDEQFF.

The genes are TRBV6-4 and TRBJ2-2; the D is unclear. Trimming left V 2 bases short and J 4 bases short, with 2 bases between. This CDR3 comprises 12 residues. The germline gives CDR1 MRHNA, CDR2 SNTAGT. DNA for the CDR3: TGTGCCAGCAGTGACATCACCGGGGAGCTGTTTTTT. Protein: CASSDITGELFF.

V gene TRBV9 combines with J gene TRBJ2-1, with D possibly matching TRBD2 (7 bases). The germline V gene has CDR1 SGDLS and CDR2 YYNGEE. CDR3 size: 16 residues. Trimming removed 2 bases from V and 4 bases from J, with 16 bases in between. The CDR3 DNA sequence: TGTGCCAGCAGCGTGAGGACGGGGGGCCTTTACAATGAGCAGTTCTTC. Protein sequence: CASSVRTGGLYNEQFF.

V usage is TRBV18 and J usage is TRBJ1-3, with TRBD1 as a possible D gene (5 bases). The germline V and J ends were trimmed by 1 base and 1 base, with 11 bases remaining between them. Germline CDR1 reads KGHSH; CDR2 reads LQKENI. The CDR3 contains 16 residues. CDR3 bases: TGTGCCAGCTCACCACAGCAGGGCGGTTCTGGAAACACCATATATTTT. Residues: CASSPQQGGSGNTIYF.

This chain uses TRBV9 with TRBJ1-4, with 7 bases lining up with TRBD1. Trimming at V came to 2 bases and at J to 2 bases, leaving 6 bases not matched to a gene. CDR3 length equals 16 residues. Germline V lookup: CDR1 SGDLS, CDR2 YYNGEE. The CDR3 reads CASSVNPGGTNEKLFF. The CDR3, as DNA: TGTGCCAGCAGCGTTAATCCAGGGGGGACTAATGAAAAACTGTTTTTT.

The rearrangement joins TRBV7-9 to TRBJ2-5; D is possibly TRBD2 (5 bases). Germline V CDR1 and CDR2: SEHNR, FQNEAQ (reference sequence). This CDR3 is built from 14 residues. Trimming shortened V by 5 bases and J by 3 bases, and 13 bases separated the two germline ends. The CDR3 DNA sequence: TGTGCCAGCAGCCCCAGTTTCGGGGAAGAGACCCAGTACTTC. Its translation: CASSPSFGEETQYF.

The rearrangement links TRBV18 to TRBJ2-5, with 13 bases that match TRBD2. The CDR3 is 16 amino acids. CDR1 is KGHSH, CDR2 LQKENI, per germline. The V gene end was trimmed by 3 bases and the J gene end by 2 bases; junction bases not matched to a gene: 3. This CDR3 is CASSPPGLAGQETQYF. CDR3 DNA: TGTGCCAGCTCACCTCCGGGACTAGCGGGACAAGAGACCCAGTACTTC.

The chain's CDR3 is CASSPDGGTDTQYF. DNA of the CDR3: TGTGCCAGCAGCCCCGACGGGGGGACAGATACGCAGTATTTT. This rearrangement joins TRBV9 to TRBJ2-3; 7 nucleotides agree with TRBD2. This CDR3 has 14 amino acids. With V trimmed by 4 bases and J by 3 bases, 5 bases remained unmatched. From germline, CDR1 is SGDLS and CDR2 YYNGEE.

This rearrangement joins TRBV7-2 to TRBJ2-7, with a possible D match to TRBD1 (5 bases). V was trimmed by 5 bases and J by 2 bases, leaving 7 bases between them. The CDR3 loop spans 12 amino acids. The germline V gene has CDR1 SGHTA and CDR2 FQGNSA. The CDR3 DNA is TGTGCCAGCAGCACAGGAGCCTACGAGCAGTACTTC. It encodes CASSTGAYEQYF.

This clone was recorded once. This chain links TRBV4-2 with TRBJ2-3; 7 bases match TRBD2. The length of the CDR3 is 17 residues. The V segment lost 3 bases and the J segment 0 bases; nucleotides outside the gene matches: 9. Germline values: CDR1 LGHNA, CDR2 YNFKEQ. The CDR3, as DNA: TGTGCCAGCAGCCAGGAGTCTAGCGGAGGGAGCACAGATACGCAGTATTTT. Translation: CASSQESSGGSTDTQYF.

The genes are TRBV5-4 and TRBJ2-7, with 13 nucleotides matching TRBD2. CDR3 size: 15 residues. Germline lookup yields CDR1 SGHNT and CDR2 YYREEE (reference sequence). Unmatched junction bases numbered 0, after V lost 3 bases and J lost 0 bases. As DNA, the CDR3 is TGTGCCAGCAGCTGGACTAGCGGGAGCTCCTACGAGCAGTACTTC. Encoded protein: CASSWTSGSSYEQYF.

The chain has TRBV18 and TRBJ1-2; 7 positions agree with TRBD1. Germline V gene sequence: CDR1 KGHSH, CDR2 LQKENI. Trimming removed 2 bases from V and 8 bases from J; junction bases left unmatched: 5. The CDR3 is 13 residues long. CDR3 DNA: TGTGCCAGCTCACCAGGGACAGTCGGGGGCTACACCTTC. Its translation is CASSPGTVGGYTF.

The gene calls are TRBV7-9 and TRBJ2-3; 8 bases are a match to TRBD1. The CDR3 contains 19 residues. J lost 0 bases, V lost 3 bases, and 14 bases had no gene match. Germline CDR1 reads SEHNR; CDR2 reads FQNEAQ (reference sequence). For the CDR3, the DNA is TGTGCCAGCAGCTTGAGAGGGACAGGAGCGTATACTAGCACAGATACGCAGTATTTT. Translation: CASSLRGTGAYTSTDTQYF.

This clone was observed a single time. The chain couples TRBV9 to TRBJ1-1; D gene uncertain. The CDR3 has 15 residues. V lost 0 bases, J lost 1 base, and 10 bases lay in between. Looked up from germline, CDR1 is SGDLS and CDR2 is YYNGEE. The CDR3 DNA reads as TGTGCCAGCAGCGTAGCCCCACGGGAGAACACTGAAGCTTTCTTT. Translating it yields CASSVAPRENTEAFF.

The gene calls are TRBV9 and TRBJ2-7; possibly TRBD1 or TRBD2 for D (5 bases each). The V gene lost 0 bases and the J gene lost 2 bases, with 9 bases spanning the gap. The CDR3 spans 14 residues. Per the germline V gene, CDR1 is SGDLS and CDR2 is YYNGEE. The CDR3 DNA reads TGTGCCAGCAGCGTAGTTCCGGGGCCCTACGAGCAGTACTTC. Translating it yields CASSVVPGPYEQYF.

V usage is TRBV28 and J usage is TRBJ2-7; D remains ambiguous. Germline-derived CDR1 and CDR2 are MDHEN and SYDVKM. Trimming took off 4 bases at V and 2 bases at J, with 9 bases between the two ends. The length of the CDR3 is 13 residues. The CDR3 sequence is CASSWASTYEQYF. The CDR3 region has the DNA TGTGCCAGCAGTTGGGCCAGCACCTACGAGCAGTACTTC.